The 22 T cell receptor beta chains in this list originate from one sample, sequenced in a study of shared clonotypes between healthy human individuals. Assay: immunoSEQ multiplex PCR; the TCRdb copy retains only in-frame clones and omits some. The sample lists approximately 470,000 clones; roughly 80% were seen once. Source material: PBMCs. The source is a middle-aged woman in good health. Some clones in this sample may be carry-over from other donors' samples.

The V gene is TRBV7-3, the J gene TRBJ2-7, with 8 bases matching TRBD2. The germline CDR1 and CDR2 sequences are SGHTA and FQGTGA. J was trimmed by 6 bases and V by 5 bases; bases with no gene match: 12. CDR3 length: 15 amino acids. CDR3: CASSLGREGHREQYF. The CDR3 coding sequence is TGTGCCAGCAGCCTCGGCCGGGAGGGCCATCGCGAGCAGTACTTC.

The chain has TRBV5-6 and TRBJ2-1; 7 positions agree with TRBD2. The germline V gene has CDR1 SGHDT and CDR2 YYEEEE. The CDR3 spans 12 residues. Trimming cost V 0 bases and J 13 bases; bases outside gene matches: 4. CDR3 nucleotides: TGTGCCAGCAGCTTGGCGCAGCGGGACCAGTTCTTC. Translating it yields CASSLAQRDQFF. Full variable domain (remainder filled in from reference TRBV5-6 and TRBJ2-1): DAGVTQSPTHLIKTRGQQVTLRCSPKSGHDTVSWYQQALGQGPQFIFQYYEEEERQRGNFPDRFSGHQFPNYSSELNVNALLLGDSALYLCASSLAQRDQFFGPGTRLTVL.

This chain connects TRBV10-3 to TRBJ2-1, with a weak D call TRBD2 (5 bases). The CDR3 runs 17 residues. Per the germline V gene, CDR1 is ENHRY and CDR2 is SYGVKD. V gave up 8 bases and J gave up 0 bases, with 20 bases separating them. DNA of the CDR3: TGTGCCATCGGGCTAGCTGAAACAACCCGCTCCTACAATGAGCAGTTCTTC. The encoded protein is CAIGLAETTRSYNEQFF.

The CDR3 here is CASSRSEWAPHDGYTF. The DNA for the CDR3 is TGCGCCAGCAGCCGCTCCGAGTGGGCTCCGCATGATGGCTACACCTTC. The chain is built from TRBV4-1 and TRBJ1-2; D call uncertain. Germline V gene data show CDR1 as MGHRA and CDR2 as YSYEKL. V was trimmed by 4 bases and J by 6 bases, leaving 21 bases between them. The CDR3 contains 16 residues.

The sample holds a few counts of this clone. This rearrangement joins TRBV7-8 to TRBJ1-2, with 9 positions matching TRBD1. Trimming cost V 5 bases and J 4 bases; bases outside gene matches: 11. CDR3 length: 16 residues. CDR1 is SGHVS, CDR2 FQNEAQ, per germline. DNA of the CDR3: TGTGCCAGCAGCCCTGGGACAGGGCCCTGGAGCTATGGCTACACCTTC. This gives the protein CASSPGTGPWSYGYTF.

This clone was seen only a few times. V and J are TRBV7-2 and TRBJ2-5; D may be TRBD1 (6 bases). Germline CDR1 is SGHTA and CDR2 is FQGNSA. The CDR3 is made up of 13 amino acids. V lost 7 bases and J 5 bases, leaving 14 bases between the germline ends. DNA for the CDR3: TGTGCCAGCACCCCGACAGGATTGGAGACCCAGTACTTC. It codes for CASTPTGLETQYF.

This chain links TRBV21-1 with TRBJ2-2; the D segment call TRBD2 is taken from the table without a DNA check. TRBV21-1 is classified as a pseudogene. The CDR3 extends over 17 amino acids. This CDR3 is CASSKALKTVPTGELFF. The DNA for the CDR3 is TGTGCCAGCAGCAAAGCGCTTAAGACTGTACCCACCGGGGAGCTGTTTTTT.

The chain is built from TRBV5-1 and TRBJ1-4; D is ambiguous. Trimming cost V 4 bases and J 1 base, with 11 bases left between them. The CDR3 covers 15 residues. Germline V gene sequence: CDR1 SGHRS, CDR2 YFSETQ. The CDR3 nucleotides read TGCGCCAGCAGCCCTCAAGTGGGAACTAATGAAAAACTGTTTTTT. Protein: CASSPQVGTNEKLFF.

A single count supports this clone. The chain joins TRBV29-1 to TRBJ2-1; 12 bases are shared with TRBD2. This CDR3 region has 15 residues. The trim removed 5 bases at V and 10 bases at J, leaving 12 bases unmatched. Germline CDR1 reads SQVTM; CDR2 reads ANQGSEA. The CDR3 protein is CSVPTGTSGLREQFF. The CDR3 DNA follows: TGCAGCGTTCCAACCGGGACTAGCGGGCTTAGAGAGCAGTTCTTC.

The V and J genes are TRBV29-1 and TRBJ2-3, with 8 bases that match TRBD2. The V segment lost 6 bases and the J segment 5 bases; nucleotides outside the gene matches: 10. CDR1 and CDR2 (germline): SQVTM, ANQGSEA. CDR3 length equals 14 residues. CDR3: CSVESSGQVDTQYF. CDR3 nucleotide sequence: TGCAGCGTGGAATCTAGCGGGCAAGTAGATACGCAGTATTTT.

This chain connects TRBV4-1 to TRBJ2-7, with 8 bases identical to TRBD1. The V gene's germline CDR1 is MGHRA and CDR2 YSYEKL. V lost 1 base to trimming and J lost 5 bases; unmatched junction nucleotides: 10. The CDR3 is 16 residues long. Here the CDR3 DNA reads TGCGCCAGCAGCCAAGCAAAAGGACAGGGTAAGGACGAGCAGTACTTC. Protein product: CASSQAKGQGKDEQYF.

Details on this clone: This likely came from a read error, as a far larger clone is one base away. The sample has other DNA sequences that encode this CDR3 too. This chain links TRBV9 with TRBJ2-2; 9 bases are a match to TRBD2. This CDR3 is 17 amino acids long. Germline V gene lookup returns CDR1 SGDLS and CDR2 YYNGEE. The CDR3 sequence is CASSPNLAGIDTGELFF. For the CDR3, the DNA is TGCGCCAGCAGCCCAAACCTAGCGGGAATCGACACCGGGGAGCTGTTTTTT.

The chain joins TRBV11-2 to TRBJ1-3; possible D gene TRBD1, 6 bases. This CDR3 spans 15 amino acids. CDR1 and CDR2 (germline): SGHAT, FQNNGV. V gave up 0 bases and J gave up 0 bases, with 6 bases separating them. CDR3 bases: TGTGCCAGCAGCTTAGAAGGGGGCTCTGGAAACACCATATATTTT. Protein: CASSLEGGSGNTIYF.

In its sample, this clone was seen a few times. This chain uses TRBV15 with TRBJ1-4; D remains ambiguous. Germline V gene data show CDR1 as LNHNV and CDR2 as YYDKDF (reference sequence). The germline V and J ends were trimmed by 0 bases and 7 bases, with 12 bases remaining between them. The CDR3 loop spans 15 amino acids. The CDR3 reads CATSRDRGLAEKLFF. CDR3 sequence (DNA): TGTGCCACCAGCAGAGATCGAGGGTTGGCTGAAAAACTGTTTTTT.

In the case of this clone: Other DNA sequences of this sample code for an identical CDR3. The DNA of the CDR3 is TGTGCCACCAGCAGAGCGGGGGGGACTGAAGCTTTCTTT. Protein product: CATSRAGGTEAFF. The V and J genes are TRBV15 and TRBJ1-1; perhaps TRBD1 as D (5 bases). Germline V gene sequence: CDR1 LNHNV, CDR2 YYDKDF (reference sequence). The ends were cut back, 1 base at V and 5 bases at J, with 8 bases in the middle. This CDR3 is built from 13 residues. The full variable domain, its missing parts supplied by reference TRBV15 and TRBJ1-1, is DAMVIQNPRYQVTQFGKPVTLSCSQTLNHNVMYWYQQKSSQAPKLLFHYYDKDFNNEADTPDNFQSRRPNTSFCFLDIRSPGLGDTAMYLCATSRAGGTEAFFGQGTRLTVV.

The V and J genes are TRBV2 and TRBJ1-3, with unresolved D. Trimming took off 6 bases at V and 4 bases at J, with 10 bases between the two ends. The germline V gene has CDR1 SNHLY and CDR2 FYNNEI. This CDR3 comprises 13 residues. The CDR3 protein is CASSISEGNTIYF. The CDR3 region has the DNA TGTGCCAGCAGCATATCCGAAGGAAACACCATATATTTT. Drawing the rest from reference TRBV2 and TRBJ1-3, the complete variable domain is EPEVTQTPSHQVTQMGQEVILRCVPISNHLYFYWYRQILGQKVEFLVSFYNNEISEKSEIFDDQFSVERPDGSNFTLKIRSTKLEDSAMYFCASSISEGNTIYFGEGSWLTVV.

This clone was recorded at least ten times. This same CDR3 is encoded by further DNA sequences in the sample. V and J are TRBV2 and TRBJ2-2; D call uncertain. The CDR3 runs to 12 residues. The germline V gene encodes CDR1 SNHLY and CDR2 FYNNEI. Trimming left V 1 base short and J 6 bases short, with 3 bases between. The DNA for the CDR3 is TGTGCCAGCAGTGAAGGGGCCGGGGAGCTGTTTTTT. As protein: CASSEGAGELFF.

The chain has TRBV7-8 and TRBJ1-1; 8 bases are shared with TRBD1. Losses at the gene ends were 5 bases for V and 0 bases for J; bases not matched to a gene: 8. The CDR3 covers 16 residues. CDR1 is SGHVS and CDR2 is FQNEAQ in the germline V gene. CDR3 region: CASSDRTGMLNTEAFF. The CDR3, as DNA: TGTGCCAGCAGCGATCGGACAGGGATGCTGAACACTGAAGCTTTCTTT.

Notes on this clone: Other DNA sequences in this sample translate to the same CDR3. The V gene is TRBV28, the J gene TRBJ2-7; D ambiguous. Germline CDR1 reads MDHEN; CDR2 reads SYDVKM. The CDR3 covers 12 residues. The V end lost 2 bases, the J end lost 0 bases, and 2 bases lay between the germline ends. The CDR3 DNA is TGTGCCAGCAGTTTAGGCTCCTACGAGCAGTACTTC. Its protein is CASSLGSYEQYF.

This clone was detected only a few times. The genes are TRBV23-1 and TRBJ2-1, with 7 bases matching TRBD1. TRBV23-1 is sorted into the ORF group, with uncertain function. The CDR3 is 15 residues long. V lost 4 bases and J lost 7; bases outside the gene matches: 10. The chain's CDR3 is CASSLSRQGGNEQFF. CDR3 DNA: TGCGCCAGCAGTCTGTCGCGACAGGGTGGGAATGAGCAGTTCTTC.

This chain links TRBV11-3 with TRBJ2-2, with TRBD2 matching 9 bases. This CDR3 contains 14 residues. V was pared by 7 bases and J by 8 bases, with 8 bases of the junction left unmatched. Germline lookup yields CDR1 SGHNT and CDR2 YENEEA. CDR3 protein: CASTEREARGELFF. The DNA for the CDR3 is TGTGCCAGCACCGAGCGGGAGGCCCGGGGGGAGCTGTTTTTT. Based on the CDR3 plus reference TRBV11-3 and TRBJ2-2, the full variable domain is EAGVVQSPRYKIIEKKQPVAFWCNPISGHNTLYWYLQNLGQGPELLIRYENEEAVDDSQLPKDRFSAERLKGVDSTLKIQPAELGDSAVYLCASTEREARGELFFGEGSRLTVL.

The chain couples TRBV5-1 to TRBJ1-2; D is ambiguous. Germline CDR1 reads SGHRS; CDR2 reads YFSETQ. V lost 0 bases to trimming and J lost 11 bases, with 17 bases between them. CDR3 length equals 14 residues. CDR3 nucleotide sequence: TGCGCCAGCAGCTTGGATAGGCGGAATAGCGAGTACACCTTC. This sequence encodes CASSLDRRNSEYTF.